One T cell receptor (beta chain) is described in this entry. Its antigen is currently not known. Base quality data are lacking; no much larger clone is found one base away. The data belong to a study of shared clonotypes between healthy human individuals (TCRdb year 2020). At the level of the whole study: A couple of women and a few men aged 18 to 49 years were included in the cohort. Libraries were prepared and TCR repertoires were sequenced by different laboratories using diverse techniques, in order to increase sequencing depth and limit assay-specific biases. Between about 0.94 and 8.9 billion PBMCs per donor were obtained by leukapheresis. Blood TCR repertoires of five healthy adults were deeply sequenced to estimate repertoire size and the extent of clonotype sharing between individuals. Per donor, three plates each were used for CD4 naive and CD4 memory, two for CD8 naive, and one for CD8 memory.

Sequences MGHRA (CDR1) and YSYEKL (CDR2) are obtained from the germline V gene. The germline ends are 10 bases apart after V is trimmed by 4 bases and J by 5 bases. Its CDR3 holds 13 amino acids, cysteine through phenylalanine. The read is trimmed to its CDR3 DNA, 39 bases read in frame from base 1. Using the deep immunoSEQ assay, TCR CDR3 regions were amplified from genomic DNA by multiplex PCR. Extracted genomic DNA from each cell subset was spread evenly across all wells of several immunoSEQ 96-well plates, with each plate serving as a replicate. Each replicate PCR for sorted subsets received about 210 ng genomic DNA, equal to roughly 30,000 T cell genomes. Purified libraries were quantified with a Qubit 3.0 fluorometer, sized on a Bioanalyzer 2100, and re-quantified with the KAPA Library Quantification kit. A separate single-read 150-cycle Illumina NextSeq 550 flow cell was used to sequence each immunoSEQ 96-well plate. For the original study's pipeline: Because the immunoSEQ output held only junctional sequences and lacked quality scores, the filtering could not match the filtering applied to full-length reads. To assign V/J genes and CDR3, sequences were annotated using PyIR, a Python wrapper for IgBLAST v1.9, with IMGT germline references. Any read was removed if the V/J assignment was weak (E-value above 1e-6), the CDR3 was missing, or the read contained stop codons, out-of-frame junctions, or ambiguous translated residues. V3J clonotypes were defined as sequences sharing an identical inferred V gene, J gene, and CDR3 amino acid sequence. Percentage overlap between repertoires was computed as shared unique clonotypes divided by the size of the smaller repertoire. Three approaches were used to assess repertoire richness: RTK rarefaction, the Chao1 estimator, and Recon v2.1 estimates of unobserved clonotypes. Generation probabilities for all TCRbeta clonotypes obtained by the gDNA method from four donors were computed using OLGA. In TCRdb, the immuneACCESS table is reduced to in-frame sequences with V and J assigned. These tables do not hold every clone; where another copy was compared, an unresolved V gene accounts for under half, and the others remain unexplained. That table gives V, J and clone size, and the DNA gave D and trimming. This sample holds over 2 million clones; 85% to 95% were observed only once. 0.13% of the sample is in the top ten clones.

The donors were healthy, HIV-negative adults who had no recently reported acute infections or vaccinations. Every donor was a Caucasian adult living in Nashville, Tennessee, USA. CD4+ T cells were enriched by magnetic negative selection, after which naive cells were positively selected on CD45RA and the negative fraction was taken as the memory subset. Blood was obtained by leukapheresis, after which PBMCs were separated by Ficoll-Histopaque density gradient centrifugation and cryopreserved in liquid nitrogen vapor phase. Analytical flow cytometry was used to check the purity and quantity of every magnetically sorted T cell population. From each sorted fraction, genomic DNA was isolated and quantified by UV absorbance on a Nanodrop 2000c. The research as a whole found: Because the study included only a small number of donors, the genetic and exposure-history diversity represented was limited. Even with the large sequencing depth, rarefaction of the sorted-subset datasets indicated that sequencing was incomplete. Pairwise subsampling led to the expectation that sequencing depth would affect the degree of clonotype sharing among donors. When four donors were compared, the shared fraction of clonotypes was about 5.2% for naive CD4, 3.5% to 4% for naive CD8, 2% to 2.5% for memory CD4, and 0.4% for memory CD8. Higher generation probabilities were observed for clonotypes shared by all four sorted-subset donors than for non-shared clonotypes. Estimated clonotype richness was generally larger for naive than for memory subsets. Sampling was restricted to blood, and TCR repertoires in tissues likely differ from the TCR repertoires found in blood.

The sequenced material came from naive CD4+ T cells sorted from blood. The cell subset or site label corresponds to: CD45RA+ positively selected. The V and J genes are TRBV4-1 and TRBJ2-3; too little of a D gene remains to name it. This clonotype was sampled from a man between 18 and 35 years old in good health. The CDR3 reads CASSLQKRDTQYF. The sequenced DNA: TGCGCCAGCAGCCTTCAGAAGCGAGATACGCAGTATTTT.